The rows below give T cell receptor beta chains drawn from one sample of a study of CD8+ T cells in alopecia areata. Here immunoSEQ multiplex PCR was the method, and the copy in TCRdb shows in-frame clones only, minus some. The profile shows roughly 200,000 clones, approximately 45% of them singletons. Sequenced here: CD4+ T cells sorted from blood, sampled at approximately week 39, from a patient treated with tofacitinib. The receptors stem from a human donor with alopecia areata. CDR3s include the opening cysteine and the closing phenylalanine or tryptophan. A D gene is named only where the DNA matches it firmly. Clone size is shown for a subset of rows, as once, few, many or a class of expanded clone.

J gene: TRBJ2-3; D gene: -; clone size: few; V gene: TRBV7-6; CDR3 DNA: TGTGCCAGCAGACCGAGATACACAGATACGCAGTATTTT; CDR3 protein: CASRPRYTDTQYF
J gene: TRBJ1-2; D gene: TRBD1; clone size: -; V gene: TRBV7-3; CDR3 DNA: TGTGCCAGCAGCTTATGGGACAGGAGAGGTGGCTACACCTTC; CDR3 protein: CASSLWDRRGGYTF
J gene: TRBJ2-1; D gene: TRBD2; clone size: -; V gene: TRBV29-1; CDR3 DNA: TGCAGCGTTGAGTTGCGGCTAGCGGCCTACAATGAGCAGTTCTTC; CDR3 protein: CSVELRLAAYNEQFF
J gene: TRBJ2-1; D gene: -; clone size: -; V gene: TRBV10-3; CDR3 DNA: TGTGCCATCAGTGAGTCAGGGAATGAGCAGTTCTTC; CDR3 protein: CAISESGNEQFF
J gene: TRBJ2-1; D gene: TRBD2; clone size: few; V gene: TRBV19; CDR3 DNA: TGTGCCAGTCGCTGGACTAGCGGTAACAATGAGCAGTTCTTC; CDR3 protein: CASRWTSGNNEQFF
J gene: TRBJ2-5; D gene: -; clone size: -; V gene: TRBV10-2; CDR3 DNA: TGCGCCAGCAGTTCGAGGAGGAGGAACGCGGAGACCCAGTACTTC; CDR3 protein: CASSSRRRNAETQYF
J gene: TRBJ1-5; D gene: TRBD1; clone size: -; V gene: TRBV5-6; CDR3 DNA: TGTGCCAGCAGCTCACTACTGACAGGGGCCCAGCATTTT; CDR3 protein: CASSSLLTGAQHF
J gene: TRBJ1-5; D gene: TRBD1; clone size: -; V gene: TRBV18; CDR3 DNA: TGTGCCAGCTCACCCCCTCTCGACAGGGGCCTTCAGCCCCAGCATTTT; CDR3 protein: CASSPPLDRGLQPQHF
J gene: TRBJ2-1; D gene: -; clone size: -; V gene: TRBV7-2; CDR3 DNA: TGTGCCAGCAGCTGGACAGACTACAATGAGCAGTTCTTC; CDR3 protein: CASSWTDYNEQFF
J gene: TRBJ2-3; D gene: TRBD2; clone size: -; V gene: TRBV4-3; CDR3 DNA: TGCGCCAGCAGCCAAGGTGAAAGACTAGCGGGAACAGATACGCAGTATTTT; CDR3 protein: CASSQGERLAGTDTQYF
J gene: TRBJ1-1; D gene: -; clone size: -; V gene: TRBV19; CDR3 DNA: TGTGCCAGTAGTCCGTTTGTTGGGGCTGAAGCTTTCTTT; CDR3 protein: CASSPFVGAEAFF
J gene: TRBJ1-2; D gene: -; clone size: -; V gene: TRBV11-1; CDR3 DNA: TGTGCCAGCAGTTCTCAGGGATTCGATGGCTACACCTTC; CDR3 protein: CASSSQGFDGYTF
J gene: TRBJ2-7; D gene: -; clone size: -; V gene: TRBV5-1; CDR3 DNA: TGCGCCAGCAGCGACCCTAGCGCCACATTCGCGAAGTACTTC; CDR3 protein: CASSDPSATFAKYF
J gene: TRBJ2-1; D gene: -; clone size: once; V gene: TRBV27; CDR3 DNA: TGTGCCAGCAGTCCGCAGTATTCGGGCAATGAGCAGTTCTTC; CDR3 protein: CASSPQYSGNEQFF
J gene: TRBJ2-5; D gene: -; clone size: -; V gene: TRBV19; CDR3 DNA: TGTGCCAGTACCTCGGGCGGGGAAGAGACCCAGTACTTC; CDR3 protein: CASTSGGEETQYF
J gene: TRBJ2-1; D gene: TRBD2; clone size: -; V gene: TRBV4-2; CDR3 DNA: TGTGCCAGCAGCCTGCTTAGCGGGGGCTACAATGAGCAGTTCTTC; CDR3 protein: CASSLLSGGYNEQFF
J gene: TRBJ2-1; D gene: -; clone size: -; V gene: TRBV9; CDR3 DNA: TGTGCCAGCAGCGTCGGGGATTTTAGGGACAATGAGCAGTTCTTC; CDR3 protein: CASSVGDFRDNEQFF
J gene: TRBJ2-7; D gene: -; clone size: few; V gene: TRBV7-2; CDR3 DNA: TGTGCCAGCAGCTTAGTACAGCGTTGGTCGGAGCAGTACTTC; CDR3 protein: CASSLVQRWSEQYF
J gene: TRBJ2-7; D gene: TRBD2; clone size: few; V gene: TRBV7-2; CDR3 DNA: TGTGCCAGCAGCTTAGCGAATAGCGGGAGAAGGGGCGAGCAGTACTTC; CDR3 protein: CASSLANSGRRGEQYF
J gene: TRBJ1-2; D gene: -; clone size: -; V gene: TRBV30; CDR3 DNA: TGTGCCTCCCGCCGGGGGCCCAGTGGCTACACCTTC; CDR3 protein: CASRRGPSGYTF
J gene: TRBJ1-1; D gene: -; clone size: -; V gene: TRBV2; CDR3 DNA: TGTGCCAGCAGTGTGGTCACTGAAGCTTTCTTT; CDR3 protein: CASSVVTEAFF
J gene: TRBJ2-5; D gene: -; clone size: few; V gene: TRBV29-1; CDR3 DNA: TGCAGCGTTGAAGGGGGGCTAGGAGAGACCCAGTACTTC; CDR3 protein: CSVEGGLGETQYF
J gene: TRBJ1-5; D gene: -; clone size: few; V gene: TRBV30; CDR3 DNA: TGTGCCTGGACCGGAGGCCTAAATCAGCCCCAGCATTTT; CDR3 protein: CAWTGGLNQPQHF
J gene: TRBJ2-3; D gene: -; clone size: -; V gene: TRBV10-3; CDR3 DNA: TGTGCCATCAAGGAGGGAATGGGCACAGATACGCAGTATTTT; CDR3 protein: CAIKEGMGTDTQYF
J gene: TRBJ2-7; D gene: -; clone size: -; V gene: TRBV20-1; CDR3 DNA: TGCAGTGCTGGACCCCACGAGCAGTACTTC; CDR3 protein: CSAGPHEQYF
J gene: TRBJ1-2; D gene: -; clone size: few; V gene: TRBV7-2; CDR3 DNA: TGTGCCAGCAGCTTAGGGGGGCGTGGCTACACCTTC; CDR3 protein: CASSLGGRGYTF
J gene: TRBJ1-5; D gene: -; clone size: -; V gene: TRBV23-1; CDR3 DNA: TGCGCCTTGGTAGGACAGCCCCAGCATTTT; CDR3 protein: CALVGQPQHF
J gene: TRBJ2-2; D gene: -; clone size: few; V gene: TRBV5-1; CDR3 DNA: TGCGCCAGCAGCCTTGTTGGGGGCACCGGGGAGCTGTTTTTT; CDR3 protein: CASSLVGGTGELFF
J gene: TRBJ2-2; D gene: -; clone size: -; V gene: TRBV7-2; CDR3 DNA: TGTGCCAGCAGCCAACGCCTGGGGGGCGCATCCGGGGAGCTGTTTTTT; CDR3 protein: CASSQRLGGASGELFF
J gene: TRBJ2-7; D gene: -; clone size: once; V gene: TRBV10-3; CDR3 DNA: TGTGCCATCAGTGAGTTGATAACAGACTCGACCCACGAGCAGTACTTC; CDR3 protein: CAISELITDSTHEQYF
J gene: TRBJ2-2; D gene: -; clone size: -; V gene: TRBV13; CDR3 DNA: TGTGCCAGCAGTCGACCGCAGGGAGGCACCGGGGAGCTGTTTTTT; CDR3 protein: CASSRPQGGTGELFF
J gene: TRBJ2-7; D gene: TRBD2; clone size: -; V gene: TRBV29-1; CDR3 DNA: TGCAGCGTTGGGGAGGGAGAGGAGCAGTACTTC; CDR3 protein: CSVGEGEEQYF
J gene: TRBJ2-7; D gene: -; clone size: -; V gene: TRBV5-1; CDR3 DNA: TGCGCCAGCAGCTGGGGGGACAGCTCCTACGAGCAGTACTTC; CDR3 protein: CASSWGDSSYEQYF
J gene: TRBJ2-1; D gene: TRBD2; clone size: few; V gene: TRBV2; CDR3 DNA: TGTGCCAGCAGAGCACTAGCGGGAGGGCCCAATGAGCAGTTCTTC; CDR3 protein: CASRALAGGPNEQFF
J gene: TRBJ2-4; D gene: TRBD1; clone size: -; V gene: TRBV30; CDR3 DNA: TGTGCCTGGAGTTGGGACAGGGCGGTTTTCGGGAACATTCAGTACTTC; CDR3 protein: CAWSWDRAVFGNIQYF
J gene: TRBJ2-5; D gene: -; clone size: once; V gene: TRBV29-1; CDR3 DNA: TGCAGCGTTGAAGATCGGCGGGGCCCGCAAGAGACCCAGTACTTC; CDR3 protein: CSVEDRRGPQETQYF
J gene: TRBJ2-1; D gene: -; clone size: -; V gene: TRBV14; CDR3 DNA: TGTGCCAGCAGCCACAGAGCGGGCTCCTACAATGAGCAGTTCTTC; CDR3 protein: CASSHRAGSYNEQFF
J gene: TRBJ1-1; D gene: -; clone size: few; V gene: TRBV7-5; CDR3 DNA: TGTGCCAGAAGCTTAGATGGAATGAGGGGGAACACTGAAGCTTTCTTT; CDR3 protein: CARSLDGMRGNTEAFF
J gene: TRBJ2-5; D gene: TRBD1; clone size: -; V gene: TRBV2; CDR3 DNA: TGTGCCAGCAATGTAGGGACAGGTTTCCTGGAGACCCAGTACTTC; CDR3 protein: CASNVGTGFLETQYF
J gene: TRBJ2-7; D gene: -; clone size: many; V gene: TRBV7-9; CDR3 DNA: TGTGCCAGCAGCCGGATGGGGGGCGAGCAGTACTTC; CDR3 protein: CASSRMGGEQYF
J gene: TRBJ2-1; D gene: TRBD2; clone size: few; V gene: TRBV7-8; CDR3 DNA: TGTGCCAGCAGCTTAGAAGGCGGGAGGACCAACAATGAGCAGTTCTTC; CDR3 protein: CASSLEGGRTNNEQFF
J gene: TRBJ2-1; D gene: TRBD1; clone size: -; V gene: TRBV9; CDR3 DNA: TGTGCCAGCTCCAAGCAGGGACAGGTAGCAGGTGAGCAGTTCTTC; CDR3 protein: CASSKQGQVAGEQFF
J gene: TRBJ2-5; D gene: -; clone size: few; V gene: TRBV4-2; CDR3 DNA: TGTGCCAGCAGCCAAGTGGGGGGCCTCGGGGAGACCCAGTACTTC; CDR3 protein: CASSQVGGLGETQYF
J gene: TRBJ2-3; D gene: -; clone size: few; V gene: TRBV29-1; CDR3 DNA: TGCAGCGGAAATCCTAGCACAGATACGCAGTATTTT; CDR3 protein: CSGNPSTDTQYF
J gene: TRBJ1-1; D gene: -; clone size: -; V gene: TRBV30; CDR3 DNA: TGTGCCTGGAACCCAAGAGGGAACACTGAAGCTTTCTTT; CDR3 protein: CAWNPRGNTEAFF
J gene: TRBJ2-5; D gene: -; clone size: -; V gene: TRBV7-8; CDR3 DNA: TGTGCCAGCAGCTTAGGCAGGCAAGAGACCCAGTACTTC; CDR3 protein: CASSLGRQETQYF
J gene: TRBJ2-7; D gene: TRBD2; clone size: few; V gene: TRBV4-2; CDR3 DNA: TGTGCCAGCAGTGGACTAGCGGGAAGTTACGAGCAGTACTTC; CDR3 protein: CASSGLAGSYEQYF
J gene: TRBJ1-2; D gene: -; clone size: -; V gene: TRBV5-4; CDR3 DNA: TGTGCCAGCAGCCCCTCCCTGGGGGGTAACTATGGCTACACCTTC; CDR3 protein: CASSPSLGGNYGYTF
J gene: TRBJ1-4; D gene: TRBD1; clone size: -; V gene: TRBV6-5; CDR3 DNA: TGTGCCAGCAGTAGGACGACAGGGGCTAATGAAAAACTGTTTTTT; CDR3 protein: CASSRTTGANEKLFF
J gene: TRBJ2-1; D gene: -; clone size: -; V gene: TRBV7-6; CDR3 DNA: TGTGCCAGCAGCTTGGGTGGGGTCACCAACGAGCAGTTCTTC; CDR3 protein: CASSLGGVTNEQFF
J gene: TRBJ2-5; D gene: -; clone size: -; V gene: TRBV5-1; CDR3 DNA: TGCGCCAGCAGCTTGGCCGGTCGAAACCCCCTAGAGACCCAGTACTTC; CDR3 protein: CASSLAGRNPLETQYF
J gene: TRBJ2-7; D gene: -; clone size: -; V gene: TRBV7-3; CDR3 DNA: TGTGCCAGCAGCTTATCGGGCAGGGCCTACGAGCAGTACTTC; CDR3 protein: CASSLSGRAYEQYF
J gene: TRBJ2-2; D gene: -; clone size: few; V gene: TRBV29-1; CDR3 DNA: TGCAGCGTCGCTCGGGCTAACACCGGGGAGCTGTTTTTT; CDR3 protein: CSVARANTGELFF
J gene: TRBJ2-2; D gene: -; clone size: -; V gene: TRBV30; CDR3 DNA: TGTGCCCGAGCCCAGTACGACAGGCCGAACACCGGGGAGCTGTTTTTT; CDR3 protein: CARAQYDRPNTGELFF
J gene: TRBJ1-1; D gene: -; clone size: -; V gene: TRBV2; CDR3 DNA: TGTGCCAGCAGGTTTCGGACTATGGCCTCAGGAAGTGAAGCTTTCTTT; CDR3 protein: CASRFRTMASGSEAFF
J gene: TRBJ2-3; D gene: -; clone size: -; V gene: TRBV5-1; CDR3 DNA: TGCGCCAGCAGCGTGAAGGACCCGGCAACCAATACGCAGTATTTT; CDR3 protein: CASSVKDPATNTQYF
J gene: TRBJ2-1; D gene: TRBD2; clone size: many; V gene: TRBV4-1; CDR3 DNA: TGCGCCAGCAGCCCGCCTAGCGGGAGAACCTCCTACAATGAGCAGTTCTTC; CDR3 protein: CASSPPSGRTSYNEQFF
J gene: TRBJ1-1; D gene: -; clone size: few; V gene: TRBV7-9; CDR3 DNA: TGTGCCAGCAGGAAGGAGCTTACTGAAGCTTTCTTT; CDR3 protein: CASRKELTEAFF
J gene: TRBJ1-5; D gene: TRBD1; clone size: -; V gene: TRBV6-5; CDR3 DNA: TGTGCCAGCAGGGCGGGACAGGGGAATCAGCCCCAGCATTTT; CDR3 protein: CASRAGQGNQPQHF
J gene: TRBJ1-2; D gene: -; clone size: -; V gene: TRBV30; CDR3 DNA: TGTGCCTGGAGTTCCCCCCGCTATGGCTACACCTTC; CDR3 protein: CAWSSPRYGYTF